This T cell receptor (beta chain) was recorded in a study of beta chain features in type 1 diabetes. Study overall: All samples combined gave about 100 million sorted cells for examination.

Overall study findings and caveats: Across patients, naive, central memory and Treg TCRB repertoires exhibited apparently greater similarity than was observed across healthy donors. Significant though moderate, a shortening of TCRB CDR3s appeared in all four CD4+ subsets of Type 1 diabetes patients.

A note on this clone: No antigen is known for it.

Isolated RNA was reverse transcribed in full, so expressed TCRB transcripts were sequenced. Generated by immunoSEQ multiplex PCR, the TCRdb table keeps only in-frame clones and is missing some. The data show 250,000 to 300,000 clones, around 24% seen once. The sequencing input was naive CD4+ T cells from blood. The TCR originated in a woman aged 25-40 years with type 1 diabetes.

CDR3 protein: CSVRQGVGGYEQYF. The CDR3 bases are TGCAGCGTTCGACAGGGCGTTGGGGGCTACGAGCAGTACTTC. The chain carries TRBV29-1 and TRBJ2-7; 7 bases agree with TRBD1. Germline lookup yields CDR1 SQVTM and CDR2 ANQGSEA. V lost 5 bases and J lost 3; bases outside the gene matches: 10. The CDR3 is 14 amino acids.